This T cell receptor beta chain was sequenced in a study of blood T cell repertoires in COVID-19. Sequenced by immunoSEQ multiplex PCR; TCRdb stores in-frame clones only, minus some. The sample records fewer than 300,000 clones, roughly 80% being singletons. Exposed enrollees encountered a COVID-19 case at some point within 2 weeks before study entry. This clone was recorded once. CDR1 MNHEY and CDR2 SMNVEV come from the germline V gene (reference sequence). The CDR3 length is 13 residues. V gave up 2 bases and J gave up 3 bases, with 8 bases separating them. The TCR was taken from a man in his forties who had been exposed to COVID-19. The sequenced sample was PBMCs or T cells enriched from blood (not recorded which). The chain recombines TRBV27 with TRBJ2-7; D not resolved. CDR3 bases: TGTGCCAGCAGTTTACGGAGATACTACGAGCAGTACTTC. Amino acids: CASSLRRYYEQYF.